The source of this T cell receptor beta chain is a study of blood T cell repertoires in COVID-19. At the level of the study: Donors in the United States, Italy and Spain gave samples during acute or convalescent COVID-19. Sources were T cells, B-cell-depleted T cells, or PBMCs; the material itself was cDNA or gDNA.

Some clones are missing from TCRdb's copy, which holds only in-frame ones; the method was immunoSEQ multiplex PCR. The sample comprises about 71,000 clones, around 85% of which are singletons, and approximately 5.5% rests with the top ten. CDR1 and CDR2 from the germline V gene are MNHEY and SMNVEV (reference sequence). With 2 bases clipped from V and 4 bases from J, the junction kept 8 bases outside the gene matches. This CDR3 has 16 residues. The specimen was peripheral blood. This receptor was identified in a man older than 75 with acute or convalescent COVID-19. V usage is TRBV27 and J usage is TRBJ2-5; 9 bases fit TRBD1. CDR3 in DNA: TGTGCCAGCAGTTTAGTTCCTGGGACAGGGTTAGAGACCCAGTACTTC. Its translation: CASSLVPGTGLETQYF.